Many counts were recorded for the clone carrying this TCR beta chain. Its antigen is not identified. The cDNA was produced through 5'RACE with 10-nucleotide random UMIs. MiXCR, applied by TCRdb to the 5' RACE reads, yields one record per CDR3 protein. This sample has 36,000 or so distinct CDR3 sequences, with 9% to 12% found just once. The data stem from a study of neurological immune-mediated disorders. General study results and limits: Across subjects, expanded clones had no CDR3 amino acid sequences in common, pointing to private repertoires in all groups.

The V and J ends lost 2 bases and 3 bases, in that order; junction bases with no gene match: 4. This CDR3 contains 16 residues. CDR1 and CDR2 from the germline V gene are SGHTA and FQGNSA. This chain joins TRBV7-2 and TRBJ1-1, with TRBD1 identical over 12 bases. The specimen sequenced was PBMCs. This clonotype was sampled from a woman in her twenties or thirties with HTLV-1-associated myelopathy (HAM/TSP). The CDR3 DNA reads TGTGCCAGCAGCTTACCGGGACAGGGGGCGGACACTGAAGCTTTCTTT. It codes for CASSLPGQGADTEAFF.